The clone carrying this TCR beta chain was seen just once. The antigen remains unidentified. One end of the junction fails to match germline, which may point to a read error. This record belongs to a study of tumor and adjacent non-tumor tissue in lung cancer. Study summary: Patients comprised approximately eleven adenocarcinoma, a couple of squamous cell carcinoma and 1 small cell lung cancer. Patients were aged roughly 31 to 76, about 10 men and about five women, stage I to III.

The library came from three nested PCR rounds adapted from ARM-PCR protocols. Using its own MiXCR run on the multiplex PCR reads, TCRdb lists one record per CDR3 protein. The sample includes under 150,000 distinct CDR3 sequences, around 60% of them seen just once. Study-wide results and limits: TCR diversity was significantly greater in tumor than normal lung tissue. Top 100 clones took a larger repertoire share in normal lung.

This sample's RNA came from whole unsorted tissue. Germline lookup yields CDR1 SGHAT and CDR2 FQNNGV. CDR3 length: 13 amino acids. The J gene is TRBJ2-1, the V gene TRBV11-2; 7 nucleotides agree with TRBD1. This receptor was identified in a man in his sixties with small cell lung cancer. Source material: lung tumor tissue. The CDR3 nucleotides are TGTGCCAGCAACCGGGACAGCTACGATGAGCAGTTCTTC. Translating it yields CASNRDSYDEQFF. The full variable domain, its missing parts supplied by reference TRBV11-2 and TRBJ2-1, is EAGVAQSPRYKIIEKRQSVAFWCNPISGHATLYWYQQILGQGPKLLIQFQNNGVVDDSQLPKDRFSAERLKGVDSTLKIQPAKLEDSAVYLCASNRDSYDEQFFGPGTRLTVL.